A selection of T cell receptor beta chains follows, all from one sample in a study of TIL therapy for anti-PD-1-resistant metastatic lung cancer. The repertoire was sequenced with immunoSEQ multiplex PCR; TCRdb's copy has only in-frame clones and lacks some. The table shows 45,000 to 60,000 clones, with less than 85% occurring only once. The sample in question was tumor tissue, obtained at baseline. Receptors were obtained from a person aged 25 to 85 with non-small cell lung cancer. The CDR3 runs from the conserved cysteine through the conserved F or W.

v_call: TRBV11-2
j_call: TRBJ2-7
cdr3_length: 15
cdr3_aa: CASSLVSQGIYEQYF

v_call: TRBV27
j_call: TRBJ2-5
cdr3_length: 14
cdr3_aa: CASRNYPPWETQYF

v_call: TRBV19
j_call: TRBJ1-4
cdr3_length: 13
cdr3_aa: CASSIQGHEKLFF

v_call: TRBV6-5
j_call: TRBJ2-7
cdr3_length: 13
cdr3_aa: CASSYVLHHEQYF

v_call: TRBV5-5
j_call: TRBJ1-2
cdr3_length: 14
cdr3_aa: CASSPEGDDYGYTF

v_call: TRBV9
j_call: TRBJ1-2
cdr3_length: 16
cdr3_aa: CASSVFDRTGGSGYTF

v_call: TRBV5-4
j_call: TRBJ1-6
cdr3_length: 18
cdr3_aa: CASSPARLPGVDNSPLHF

v_call: TRBV2
j_call: TRBJ1-2
cdr3_length: 13
cdr3_aa: CASSEANTGDYTF

v_call: TRBV28
j_call: TRBJ2-3
cdr3_length: 16
cdr3_aa: CASSPPGRLPTDTQYF

v_call: TRBV5-6
j_call: TRBJ2-1
cdr3_length: 13
cdr3_aa: CASSQGNYNEQFF

v_call: TRBV5-4
j_call: TRBJ1-2
cdr3_length: 14
cdr3_aa: CASSSTQGAYGYTF

v_call: TRBV28
j_call: TRBJ1-2
cdr3_length: 12
cdr3_aa: CASTLLGNGYTF

v_call: TRBV10-3
j_call: TRBJ1-2
cdr3_length: 14
cdr3_aa: CAISEVIMGNGYTF

v_call: TRBV27
j_call: TRBJ2-2
cdr3_length: 15
cdr3_aa: CASTRTRPNTGELFF

v_call: TRBV14
j_call: TRBJ2-7
cdr3_length: 13
cdr3_aa: CASSRQGVYEQYF

v_call: TRBV7-3
j_call: TRBJ1-2
cdr3_length: 13
cdr3_aa: CASSLMEGLGYTF

v_call: TRBV6-1
j_call: TRBJ2-3
cdr3_length: 14
cdr3_aa: CASSEAGGRDTQYF

v_call: TRBV28
j_call: TRBJ1-6
cdr3_length: 16
cdr3_aa: CASRRGGAPHNSPLHF

v_call: TRBV7-8
j_call: TRBJ1-1
cdr3_length: 16
cdr3_aa: CASSSRGHGTNTEAFF

v_call: TRBV9
j_call: TRBJ2-3
cdr3_length: 13
cdr3_aa: CASSVSPSDTQYF

v_call: TRBV11-2
j_call: TRBJ2-5
cdr3_length: 17
cdr3_aa: CASSLVGLAGGRETQYF

v_call: TRBV7-3
j_call: TRBJ2-7
cdr3_length: 12
cdr3_aa: CASSLEDRGRYF

v_call: TRBV25-1
j_call: TRBJ1-2
cdr3_length: 16
cdr3_aa: CASSDKRLGPNYGYTF

v_call: TRBV7-3
j_call: TRBJ2-5
cdr3_length: 13
cdr3_aa: CASSIGSQETQYF

v_call: TRBV11-2
j_call: TRBJ2-6
cdr3_length: 16
cdr3_aa: CASSLSGSTGANVLTF

v_call: TRBV7-9
j_call: TRBJ2-7
cdr3_length: 13
cdr3_aa: CASSINLGYEQYF

v_call: TRBV23-1
j_call: TRBJ1-1
cdr3_length: 13
cdr3_aa: CASSRRKNTEAFF

v_call: TRBV27
j_call: TRBJ1-5
cdr3_length: 16
cdr3_aa: CASSLFGGVGNQPQHF

v_call: TRBV7-8
j_call: TRBJ2-1
cdr3_length: 14
cdr3_aa: CASSLNQGFNEQFF

v_call: TRBV5-1
j_call: TRBJ1-3
cdr3_length: 15
cdr3_aa: CASSETVFSGNTIYF

v_call: TRBV7-8
j_call: TRBJ2-5
cdr3_length: 19
cdr3_aa: CASSTRLGQGSPLWETQYF

v_call: TRBV2
j_call: TRBJ1-1
cdr3_length: 14
cdr3_aa: CASSQTGMNTEAFF

v_call: TRBV7-3
j_call: TRBJ2-3
cdr3_length: 13
cdr3_aa: CASSLSGQGEQYF

v_call: TRBV15
j_call: TRBJ2-5
cdr3_length: 15
cdr3_aa: CATSRDRRREETQYF

v_call: TRBV7-2
j_call: TRBJ1-4
cdr3_length: 16
cdr3_aa: CASSLAWQATNEKLFF

v_call: TRBV28
j_call: TRBJ2-3
cdr3_length: 15
cdr3_aa: CASSTSSGGRDTQYF

v_call: TRBV5-1
j_call: TRBJ2-7
cdr3_length: 14
cdr3_aa: CASTSGTGLYEQYF

v_call: TRBV9
j_call: TRBJ1-3
cdr3_length: 16
cdr3_aa: CASSAQSSGTGNTIYF

v_call: TRBV7-2
j_call: TRBJ1-2
cdr3_length: 16
cdr3_aa: CASSLARIGGTYGYTF

v_call: TRBV10-3
j_call: TRBJ2-7
cdr3_length: 15
cdr3_aa: CAISGQGTTSYEQYF

v_call: TRBV7-2
j_call: TRBJ2-7
cdr3_length: 13
cdr3_aa: CASRPPGRHEQYF

v_call: TRBV4-3
j_call: TRBJ1-1
cdr3_length: 15
cdr3_aa: CASSQDIGINTEAFF

v_call: TRBV5-4
j_call: TRBJ2-2
cdr3_length: 14
cdr3_aa: CAHSRRDGTGELFF

v_call: TRBV30
j_call: TRBJ1-5
cdr3_length: 17
cdr3_aa: CAWNPGQGGLSNQPQHF

v_call: TRBV9
j_call: TRBJ1-6
cdr3_length: 15
cdr3_aa: CASSVEGTPNSPLHF

v_call: TRBV7-2
j_call: TRBJ1-4
cdr3_length: 15
cdr3_aa: CASSVAGQGNEKLFF

v_call: TRBV6-6
j_call: TRBJ2-7
cdr3_length: 13
cdr3_aa: CASGEGAPNEQYF

v_call: TRBV2
j_call: TRBJ2-3
cdr3_length: 14
cdr3_aa: CASSASGYTDTQYF

v_call: TRBV6-6
j_call: TRBJ1-2
cdr3_length: 12
cdr3_aa: CASRNDLYGYTF

v_call: TRBV6-5
j_call: TRBJ1-2
cdr3_length: 14
cdr3_aa: CASSYLDSSYGYTF

v_call: TRBV6-1
j_call: TRBJ1-3
cdr3_length: 16
cdr3_aa: CASSEVWGSTGNTIYF

v_call: TRBV7-9
j_call: TRBJ2-5
cdr3_length: 14
cdr3_aa: CASSFEPVPETQYF

v_call: TRBV11-1
j_call: TRBJ2-1
cdr3_length: 14
cdr3_aa: CASSVGTPVDEQFF